This paragraph reports one TCR beta chain. Its cognate antigen is unknown. All patients experienced relapse after autologous stem cell transplantation, and brentuximab vedotin exposure was variable. This specimen comes from a study of PD-1 blockade in classical Hodgkin lymphoma. Study findings and constraints: Before treatment, TCR diversity in newly diagnosed patients was reportedly lower than in healthy donors.

The data were produced by immunoSEQ multiplex PCR, yet TCRdb's version contains in-frame clones alone and is incomplete. This table holds some 31,000 clones, less than 80% found once. The source of this sequence is a human donor with classical Hodgkin lymphoma. Specimen: peripheral blood mononuclear cells (PBMCs), collected before the second cycle of nivolumab.

The DNA for the CDR3 is TGTGCCAGCAGCCAAGTCGGTTTTGGGACCCCAGAAACATATGGCTACACCTTC. Protein sequence: CASSQVGFGTPETYGYTF. This chain uses TRBV7-9 with TRBJ1-2; a weak D match, TRBD1 (5 bases). V dropped 5 bases and J dropped 5 bases, with 27 bases sitting between them. The CDR3 is 18 amino acids. From germline, CDR1 is SEHNR and CDR2 FQNEAQ (reference sequence).